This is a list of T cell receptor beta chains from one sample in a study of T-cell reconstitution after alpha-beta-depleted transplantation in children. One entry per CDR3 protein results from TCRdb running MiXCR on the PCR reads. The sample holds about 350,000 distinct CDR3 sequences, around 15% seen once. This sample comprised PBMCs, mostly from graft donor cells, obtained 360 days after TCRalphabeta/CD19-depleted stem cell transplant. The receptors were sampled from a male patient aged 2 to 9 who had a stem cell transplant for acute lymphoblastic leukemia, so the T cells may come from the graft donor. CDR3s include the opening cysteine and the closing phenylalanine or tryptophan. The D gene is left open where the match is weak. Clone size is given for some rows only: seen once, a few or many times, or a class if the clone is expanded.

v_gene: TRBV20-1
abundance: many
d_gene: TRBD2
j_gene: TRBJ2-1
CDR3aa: CSAPSGMLNEQFF
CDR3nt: TGCAGTGCTCCTAGCGGGATGTTGAATGAGCAGTTCTTC

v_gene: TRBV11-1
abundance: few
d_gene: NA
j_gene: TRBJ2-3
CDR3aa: CASSHKPGSRTDTQYF
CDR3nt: TGTGCCAGCAGCCACAAACCAGGGTCTCGCACAGATACGCAGTATTTT

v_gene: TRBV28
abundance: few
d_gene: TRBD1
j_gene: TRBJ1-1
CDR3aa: CASSLSSGGTEAFF
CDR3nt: TGTGCCAGCAGTTTATCGTCAGGGGGCACTGAAGCTTTCTTT

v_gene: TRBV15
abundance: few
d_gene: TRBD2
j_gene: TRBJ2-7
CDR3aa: CATSRGVAGVFLYEQYF
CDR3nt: TGTGCCACCAGCAGAGGCGTAGCGGGAGTCTTTCTCTACGAGCAGTACTTC

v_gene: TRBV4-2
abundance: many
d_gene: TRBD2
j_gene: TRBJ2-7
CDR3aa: CASSQVEGLAGSLYEQYF
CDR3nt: TGTGCCAGCAGCCAAGTCGAGGGCTTAGCGGGATCCCTCTACGAGCAGTACTTC

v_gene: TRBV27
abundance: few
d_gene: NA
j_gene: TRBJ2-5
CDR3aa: CASSKFSSVETQYF
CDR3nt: TGTGCCAGCAGCAAATTTAGCTCTGTGGAGACCCAGTACTTC

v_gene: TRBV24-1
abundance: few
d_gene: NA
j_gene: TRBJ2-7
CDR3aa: CATSDSLGPPYEQYF
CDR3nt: TGTGCCACCAGTGATTCCTTGGGGCCGCCCTACGAGCAGTACTTC

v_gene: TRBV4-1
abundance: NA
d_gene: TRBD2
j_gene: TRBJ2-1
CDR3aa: CASSQPPRASGRIDEQFF
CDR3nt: TGCGCCAGCAGCCAACCCCCCCGGGCTAGCGGGAGGATCGATGAGCAGTTCTTC

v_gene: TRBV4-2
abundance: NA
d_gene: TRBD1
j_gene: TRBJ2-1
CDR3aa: CASSQAYRGEQFF
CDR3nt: TGTGCCAGCAGCCAGGCGTACAGGGGTGAGCAGTTCTTC

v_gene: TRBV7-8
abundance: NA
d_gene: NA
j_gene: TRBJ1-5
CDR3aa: CASSFDPRSNQPQHF
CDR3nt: TGTGCCAGCAGTTTCGACCCCAGGAGCAATCAGCCCCAGCATTTT

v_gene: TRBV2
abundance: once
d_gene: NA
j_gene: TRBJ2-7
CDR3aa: CATGDGASYEQYF
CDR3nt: TGTGCCACCGGAGACGGGGCCTCCTACGAGCAGTACTTC

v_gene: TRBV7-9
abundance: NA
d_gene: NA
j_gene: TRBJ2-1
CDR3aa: CASSLALGDEQFF
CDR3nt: TGTGCCAGCAGCTTAGCGCTCGGGGATGAGCAGTTCTTC

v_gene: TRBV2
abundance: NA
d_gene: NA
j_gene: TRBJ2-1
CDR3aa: CASSALAYEQFF
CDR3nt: TGTGCCAGCAGTGCGCTGGCGTATGAGCAGTTCTTC

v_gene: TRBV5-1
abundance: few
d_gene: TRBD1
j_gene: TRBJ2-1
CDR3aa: CASSIHSGTGGNEQFF
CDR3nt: TGCGCCAGCAGCATACACTCCGGGACAGGGGGGAATGAGCAGTTCTTC

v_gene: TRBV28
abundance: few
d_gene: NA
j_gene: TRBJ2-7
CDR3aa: CASSLEGQEPLEQYF
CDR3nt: TGTGCCAGCAGTTTAGAAGGACAAGAACCCCTCGAGCAGTACTTC

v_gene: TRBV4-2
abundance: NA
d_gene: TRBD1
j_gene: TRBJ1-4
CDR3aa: CASSPHPQGVNEKLFF
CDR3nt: TGTGCCAGCAGCCCCCACCCGCAGGGGGTGAATGAAAAACTGTTTTTT